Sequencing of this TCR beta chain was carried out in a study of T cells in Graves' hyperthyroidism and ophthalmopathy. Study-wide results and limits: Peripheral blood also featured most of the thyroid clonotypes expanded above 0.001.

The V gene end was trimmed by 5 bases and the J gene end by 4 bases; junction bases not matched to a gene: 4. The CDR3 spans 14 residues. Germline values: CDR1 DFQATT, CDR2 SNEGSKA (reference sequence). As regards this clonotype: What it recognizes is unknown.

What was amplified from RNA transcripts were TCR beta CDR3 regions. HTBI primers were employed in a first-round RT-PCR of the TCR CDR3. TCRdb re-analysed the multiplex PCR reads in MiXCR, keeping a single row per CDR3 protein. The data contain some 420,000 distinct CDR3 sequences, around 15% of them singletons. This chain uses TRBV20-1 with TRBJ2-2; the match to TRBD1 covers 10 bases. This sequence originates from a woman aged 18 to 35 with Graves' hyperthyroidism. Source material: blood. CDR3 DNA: TGCAGTGCTTCCGGGACAGGGGTCACCGGGGAGCTGTTTTTT. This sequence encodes CSASGTGVTGELFF.